This T cell receptor beta chain was recorded in a study of blood T cell repertoires in COVID-19. On the study more broadly: Samples came from the United States, Italy and Spain, spanning acute and convalescent COVID-19.

CDR3 length equals 17 residues. Trimming took 2 bases from V and 5 from J; bases not matched to a gene: 11. Germline CDR1 and CDR2: MNHEY and SMNVEV (reference sequence). Source study methods: From reference gene primer amplification, estimates of nucleated cell counts were derived. Some clones are missing from TCRdb's copy, which holds only in-frame ones; the method was immunoSEQ multiplex PCR. For V, J and clone size, that table is used; D and trimming come from the DNA. The table has some 140,000 clones, 75% to 90% seen once. Sequenced sample: peripheral blood. This sequence was found in a man aged 50-59 years with active or convalescent COVID-19. The chain has TRBV27 and TRBJ2-3; TRBD1 aligns across 9 bases. The CDR3 region has the DNA TGTGCCAGCAGTTTAAACACACCGGGACAGGGCTTAGATACGCAGTATTTT. Amino acid sequence: CASSLNTPGQGLDTQYF.